This passage covers 7 T cell receptor beta chains from one sample sequenced in a study of blood T cell repertoires in COVID-19. Profiling relied on immunoSEQ multiplex PCR, and the TCRdb table lists in-frame clones only, not all of them. This sample has more than 150,000 clones, with roughly nine tenths found just once. Sequenced material: peripheral blood. These receptors all stem from a man in his 70s with active or convalescent COVID-19.

This chain joins TRBV29-1 and TRBJ1-2, with a weak D call TRBD1 (6 bases). Germline CDR1 SQVTM, CDR2 ANQGSEA. The V end lost 6 bases, the J end lost 4 bases, and 9 bases lay between the germline ends. This CDR3 region has 11 residues. This chain's CDR3 is CSVGQPYGYTF. The CDR3 DNA is TGCAGCGTAGGACAGCCCTATGGCTACACCTTC.

The chain employs TRBV7-2 and TRBJ1-1, with D possibly being TRBD1 (5 bases). The germline CDR1 and CDR2 sequences are SGHTA and FQGNSA. This CDR3 has 13 amino acids. With 5 bases removed from V and 1 base from J, the gap between germline ends came to 8 bases. The CDR3 sequence is CASSGQRNTEAFF. CDR3 in DNA: TGTGCCAGCAGCGGACAAAGGAACACTGAAGCTTTCTTT.

This chain joins TRBV29-1 and TRBJ2-5; TRBD1 matches 9 bases. Trimming removed 0 bases from V and 0 bases from J; junction bases left unmatched: 20. The CDR3 contains 21 residues. Germline loops: CDR1 SQVTM, CDR2 ANQGSEA. CDR3 amino acids: CSVEDQWDRVSHLPNQETQYF. The CDR3 bases are TGCAGCGTTGAAGATCAGTGGGACAGGGTCTCTCACTTGCCGAACCAAGAGACCCAGTACTTC.

Here the CDR3 DNA reads TGTGCCAGCAGCTTTCACGGACAAGCGAACACTGAAGCTTTCTTT. Translated: CASSFHGQANTEAFF. This chain connects TRBV7-2 to TRBJ1-1; D perhaps matches TRBD1 (5 bases). Germline values: CDR1 SGHTA, CDR2 FQGNSA. The CDR3 loop spans 15 amino acids. The V end was cut by 3 bases, the J end by 1 base, with 12 bases between.

This clone has a single count. The rearrangement links TRBV6-5 to TRBJ1-2; D not certain. Per germline, CDR1 MNHEY and CDR2 SVGAGI. The CDR3 is 14 residues long. Trimming took off 2 bases at V and 4 bases at J, with 11 bases between the two ends. The CDR3 is CASSYKSGGYGYTF. CDR3 nucleotides: TGTGCCAGCAGTTACAAGTCAGGAGGCTATGGCTACACCTTC.

The chain employs TRBV28 and TRBJ2-2; no clear D. The germline V gene encodes CDR1 MDHEN and CDR2 SYDVKM. V shed 5 bases and J shed 0 bases, with 4 bases lying between them. The CDR3 is made up of 13 amino acids. The CDR3 is CASSLSNTGELFF. CDR3 coding DNA: TGTGCCAGCAGTCTTTCGAACACCGGGGAGCTGTTTTTT. Together with reference TRBV28 and TRBJ2-2, the CDR3 gives the full variable domain: DVKVTQSSRYLVKRTGEKVFLECVQDMDHENMFWYRQDPGLGLRLIYFSYDVKMKEKGDIPEGYSVSREKKERFSLILESASTNQTSMYLCASSLSNTGELFFGEGSRLTVL.

The chain joins TRBV29-1 to TRBJ1-1; D is possibly TRBD1 (5 bases). The CDR3 loop spans 13 amino acids. Germline V gene data show CDR1 as SQVTM and CDR2 as ANQGSEA. Trimming stripped 2 bases from V and 3 bases from J, with 10 bases between. In DNA form, the CDR3 reads TGCAGCGTTGAATTCCCAGGGTACACTGAAGCTTTCTTT. Translated: CSVEFPGYTEAFF.